These T cell receptor beta chains were read from a single sample in a study of blood T cell repertoires in COVID-19. Measured with immunoSEQ multiplex PCR; TCRdb has only the in-frame clones, and not every one. The sample holds some 180,000 clones, more than 80% seen once. The sequenced sample was peripheral blood. The source of these receptors is a human donor in a cohort sampled during active COVID-19. CDR3s include the opening cysteine and the closing phenylalanine or tryptophan. The order of the fields is D gene, clone size, J gene, V gene, CDR3 protein, CDR3 DNA. A D gene is named only where the DNA matches it firmly. Only part of the rows carry a size: once, few, many, or a class if the clone is expanded.

>.|.|TRBJ2-1|TRBV2
CASSERDIWNEQFF
TGTGCCAGCAGTGAACGGGACATCTGGAATGAGCAGTTCTTC
>TRBD1|once|TRBJ1-1|TRBV6-5
CASRYRGKAFF
TGTGCCAGCAGGTACAGGGGGAAAGCTTTCTTT
>.|few|TRBJ2-7|TRBV15
CATSRDQRRGDEQYF
TGTGCCACCAGCAGAGATCAGCGCAGGGGCGACGAGCAGTACTTC
>TRBD1|.|TRBJ2-1|TRBV6-6
CASSYSGQGYNEQFF
TGTGCCAGCAGTTACTCGGGACAGGGGTACAATGAGCAGTTCTTC
>.|.|TRBJ2-7|TRBV5-5
CASSLSGLGSYEQYF
TGTGCCAGCAGCTTGTCGGGACTGGGGTCCTACGAGCAGTACTTC
>.|.|TRBJ1-1|TRBV5-1
CASSLTDNTEAFF
TGCGCCAGCAGCTTGACAGACAACACTGAAGCTTTCTTT
>.|.|TRBJ2-7|TRBV12-3/TRBV12-4
CASKHNSYEQYF
TGTGCCAGCAAACACAACTCCTACGAGCAGTACTTC
>.|.|TRBJ2-3|TRBV19
CASSIDRDTQYF
TGTGCCAGTAGTATAGATCGAGATACGCAGTATTTT
>.|.|TRBJ1-1|TRBV15
CATSSERGWAEAFF
TGTGCCACCAGCAGCGAACGAGGGTGGGCTGAAGCTTTCTTT
>TRBD1|.|TRBJ2-2|TRBV2
CASSGTGADTGELFF
TGTGCCAGCAGTGGGACAGGGGCGGACACCGGGGAGCTGTTTTTT
>.|.|TRBJ1-5|TRBV19
CASSAGQPQHF
TGTGCCAGTAGCGCGGGTCAGCCCCAGCATTTT
>TRBD1|.|TRBJ1-2|TRBV18
CASSPLGTGGTGYTF
TGTGCCAGCTCACCCCTGGGGACAGGGGGTACGGGCTACACCTTC
>.|.|TRBJ1-3|TRBV12-3/TRBV12-4
CASSFGAGNTIYF
TGTGCCAGCAGTTTTGGAGCTGGAAACACCATATATTTT
>TRBD1|.|TRBJ2-5|TRBV5-1
CASSPGTGETQYF
TGCGCCAGCAGCCCCGGGACAGGAGAGACCCAGTACTTC
>.|.|TRBJ2-1|TRBV11-1
CASSLGGETYNEQFF
TGTGCCAGCAGCTTGGGCGGGGAGACCTACAATGAGCAGTTCTTC
>.|.|TRBJ1-1|TRBV6-6
CASMGRTWTEAFF
TGTGCCAGCATGGGGAGGACCTGGACTGAAGCTTTCTTT
>TRBD1|.|TRBJ1-1|TRBV7-9
CASSRTGDTEAFF
TGTGCCAGCAGTCGTACAGGGGACACTGAAGCTTTCTTT
>TRBD2|.|TRBJ2-5|TRBV2
CASTSGSGGARETQYF
TGTGCCAGCACTTCGGGGAGCGGGGGGGCCAGGGAGACCCAGTACTTC
>.|.|TRBJ2-7|TRBV18
CASSPLSGAVYEQYF
TGTGCCAGCTCACCACTTTCAGGGGCCGTCTACGAGCAGTACTTC
>.|.|TRBJ1-5|TRBV5-6
CASSSRGWGFSNQPQHF
TGTGCCAGCAGCAGCCGGGGGTGGGGATTTAGCAATCAGCCCCAGCATTTT
>TRBD1|once|TRBJ1-4|TRBV12-5
CASDYRDREKLFF
TGTGCTAGTGACTACCGGGACAGGGAAAAACTGTTTTTT
>.|.|TRBJ1-2|TRBV9
CASSVGGGGYGYTF
TGTGCCAGCAGCGTAGGAGGGGGTGGCTATGGCTACACCTTC
>TRBD1|.|TRBJ2-7|TRBV4-2
CASSQGGTDYEQYF
TGTGCCAGCAGCCAAGGGGGGACAGACTACGAGCAGTACTTC
>.|.|TRBJ2-1|TRBV29-1
CSAGPPPRNEQFF
TGCAGCGCCGGCCCGCCCCCTCGGAATGAGCAGTTCTTC
>.|.|TRBJ1-1|TRBV19
CASSISSNTEAFF
TGTGCCAGTAGTATATCTAGCAACACTGAAGCTTTCTTT
>.|.|TRBJ1-2|TRBV6-5
CASRLEMNNYGYTF
TGTGCCAGCAGACTCGAGATGAATAACTATGGCTACACCTTC
>.|.|TRBJ1-5|TRBV11-2
CASSLAAGQPQHF
TGTGCCAGCAGCTTAGCGGCGGGTCAGCCCCAGCATTTT
>.|.|TRBJ1-1|TRBV6-6
CASSTAETEAFF
TGTGCCAGCAGTACCGCGGAAACTGAAGCTTTCTTT
>TRBD1|many|TRBJ2-7|TRBV5-1
CASSLLGQEYEQYF
TGCGCCAGCAGCTTGTTGGGACAGGAGTACGAGCAGTACTTC
>.|few|TRBJ2-7|TRBV5-5
CASSLGTEAYEQYF
TGTGCCAGCAGCTTAGGTACAGAAGCCTACGAGCAGTACTTC
>.|few|TRBJ1-6|TRBV18
CASSPGVRDNSPLHF
TGTGCCAGCTCACCAGGTGTCAGGGATAATTCACCCCTCCACTTT
>TRBD1|.|TRBJ1-4|TRBV30
CAWSGDRVNEKLFF
TGTGCCTGGAGTGGAGACAGGGTGAACGAAAAACTGTTTTTT
>.|.|TRBJ1-5|TRBV21-1
CASSKRLTEGELGNQPQHF
TGTGCCAGCAGCAAACGATTGACAGAAGGAGAACTGGGCAATCAGCCCCAGCATTTT
>.|.|TRBJ2-5|TRBV28
CASSETVRETQYF
TGTGCCAGCAGTGAGACAGTGCGGGAGACCCAGTACTTC
>.|.|TRBJ1-5|TRBV6-1
CASSEGMTGTRVLSNQPQHF
TGTGCCAGCAGTGAAGGGATGACCGGGACAAGGGTCTTAAGCAATCAGCCCCAGCATTTT
>TRBD2|.|TRBJ2-7|TRBV6-1
CASSGGLAGGLYEQYF
TGTGCCAGCAGTGGTGGACTAGCGGGGGGGCTCTACGAGCAGTACTTC
>.|.|TRBJ2-1|TRBV7-7
CASSFSSADSDEQFF
TGTGCTAGCAGCTTTTCCAGCGCCGACTCGGATGAGCAGTTCTTC
>TRBD1|.|TRBJ2-6|TRBV30
CAWSVPQGASGANVLTF
TGTGCCTGGAGTGTACCCCAGGGGGCATCTGGGGCCAACGTCCTGACTTTC
>TRBD1|.|TRBJ1-6|TRBV5-1
CASSLVPGGDVSPLHF
TGCGCCAGCAGCTTGGTTCCAGGGGGAGATGTTTCACCCCTCCACTTT
>TRBD1|.|TRBJ1-2|TRBV27
CASSDRGGYGYTF
TGTGCCAGCAGTGACAGGGGCGGGTATGGCTACACCTTC
>.|.|TRBJ1-2|TRBV5-5
CASSTIPTGYGYTF
TGTGCCAGCAGCACCATACCAACAGGGTATGGCTACACCTTC
>.|.|TRBJ1-2|TRBV7-9
CASSLGQAGGYTF
TGTGCCAGCAGCTTAGGTCAGGCTGGGGGCTACACCTTC
>.|.|TRBJ2-1|TRBV11-2
CASSSAGNYNEQFF
TGTGCCAGCAGCTCCGCGGGAAACTACAATGAGCAGTTCTTC
>TRBD1|.|TRBJ1-5|TRBV6-5
CASSKTGLNQPQHF
TGTGCCAGCAGCAAGACAGGGCTCAATCAGCCCCAGCATTTT
>.|.|TRBJ1-2|TRBV6-5
CASSIGAYGYTF
TGTGCCAGCAGCATCGGAGCTTATGGCTACACCTTC
>TRBD1|.|TRBJ1-1|TRBV19
CASSPGTGKPNTEAFF
TGTGCCAGTAGTCCAGGGACAGGGAAACCTAACACTGAAGCTTTCTTT
>.|few|TRBJ1-1|TRBV18
CASSDRTGASTEAFF
TGTGCCAGCTCAGACAGGACCGGGGCCAGCACTGAAGCTTTCTTT
>TRBD1|.|TRBJ1-2|TRBV3-1/TRBV3-2
CASSQWTGFHGYTF
TGTGCCAGCAGCCAATGGACAGGGTTCCATGGCTACACCTTC
>.|.|TRBJ1-5|TRBV5-1
CASSLWRTLISNQPQHF
TGCGCCAGCAGCTTGTGGAGAACGTTAATAAGCAATCAGCCCCAGCATTTT
>.|.|TRBJ2-3|TRBV7-9
CASSPQWGVSTDTQYF
TGTGCCAGCAGCCCACAATGGGGGGTTAGCACAGATACGCAGTATTTT
>TRBD2|.|TRBJ2-7|TRBV29-1
CSVGSSRGGSSYEQYF
TGCAGCGTGGGGTCTAGTCGGGGGGGCTCATCCTACGAGCAGTACTTC
>TRBD1|.|TRBJ1-5|TRBV5-8
CASSPGDRGRFWSNQPQHF
TGTGCCAGCAGCCCCGGGGACAGGGGGCGGTTTTGGAGCAATCAGCCCCAGCATTTT
>TRBD2|.|TRBJ2-1|TRBV4-2
CASSQAGGFEQFF
TGTGCCAGCAGCCAAGCGGGGGGGTTTGAGCAGTTCTTC
>TRBD1|.|TRBJ2-1|TRBV7-9
CASSPLRGGPGLNEQFF
TGTGCCAGCAGCCCCCTAAGAGGGGGCCCTGGTCTGAATGAGCAGTTCTTC
>.|.|TRBJ1-2|TRBV3-1/TRBV3-2
CASSSRGGYSNYGYTF
TGTGCCAGCAGCTCCCGGGGGGGATATTCTAACTATGGCTACACCTTC